Below, 29 T cell receptor beta chains from the same sample are listed, as sequenced in a study of blood T cell repertoires in COVID-19. The data were produced by immunoSEQ multiplex PCR, yet TCRdb's version contains in-frame clones alone and is incomplete. The table has 84,000 or so clones, roughly 80% seen once. The material sequenced was peripheral blood. These receptors all stem from a human donor in a cohort sampled during active COVID-19.

The CDR3: CASSVGTGAYGYTF. CDR3 coding DNA: TGTGCCAGCAGCGTTGGGACAGGGGCCTATGGCTACACCTTC. This chain links TRBV11-2 with TRBJ1-2; 10 nucleotides line up with TRBD1. The germline CDR1 and CDR2 sequences are SGHAT and FQNNGV. With 5 bases clipped from V and 4 bases from J, the junction kept 4 bases outside the gene matches. There are 14 residues in the CDR3.

To note about this clone: The same CDR3 is also encoded by other DNA sequences in this sample. The chain is built from TRBV18 and TRBJ2-5; D uncertain. CDR3 length equals 15 residues. Germline-derived CDR1 and CDR2 are KGHSH and LQKENI. The V gene lost 1 base and the J gene lost 0 bases, with 9 bases spanning the gap. CDR3 protein: CASSPQTGNQETQYF. The CDR3 region has the DNA TGTGCCAGCTCACCACAGACGGGTAACCAAGAGACCCAGTACTTC.

The chain carries TRBV6-1 and TRBJ2-7; D might be TRBD2 (6 bases). Germline V gene data show CDR1 as MNHNS and CDR2 as SASEGT. CDR3 size: 17 residues. V lost 4 bases, J lost 4 bases, and 23 bases lay in between. Here the CDR3 reads CASSAGGVGAVVYEQYF. DNA for the CDR3: TGTGCCAGCAGTGCCGGCGGGGTAGGGGCTGTCGTATACGAGCAGTACTTC.

This clone was found once. This sequence joins TRBV5-5 and TRBJ1-2; 7 bases align to TRBD1. The CDR3 has 16 residues. V trimming: 0 bases; J trimming: 8 bases; junction bases outside the gene matches: 13. Germline V gene data show CDR1 as SGHKS and CDR2 as YYEKEE (reference sequence). The CDR3 region has the DNA TGTGCCAGCAGCTTGGTCCCGACAGGGTACCAAGGGGGCTACACCTTC. This encodes CASSLVPTGYQGGYTF.

V usage is TRBV25-1 and J usage is TRBJ2-5; 7 nucleotides match TRBD1. The V gene's germline CDR1 is MGHDK and CDR2 SYGVNS. CDR3 size: 16 residues. V shed 2 bases, J shed 5 bases, and the junction held 11 bases outside the gene matches. As DNA, the CDR3 is TGTGCCAGCAGTGAAAACAGGGGACAAACTGGGGAGACCCAGTACTTC. Its translation: CASSENRGQTGETQYF.

This chain links TRBV6-1 with TRBJ1-2; weak D call: TRBD1 (6 bases). From germline, CDR1 is MNHNS and CDR2 SASEGT. CDR3 length equals 15 residues. V was trimmed by 3 bases and J by 7 bases, leaving 18 bases between them. The chain's CDR3 is CASSDPPSGVGGYTF. CDR3 DNA: TGTGCCAGCAGTGACCCACCTTCAGGGGTGGGTGGCTACACCTTC.

The rearrangement joins TRBV14 to TRBJ1-5; D is uncertain. Trimming took 2 bases from V and 4 from J, leaving 6 bases between them. The germline gives CDR1 SGHDN, CDR2 FVKESK. The CDR3 extends over 13 amino acids. The CDR3 DNA is TGTGCCAGCAGCCAAAACTGGAATCAGCCCCAGCATTTT. This encodes CASSQNWNQPQHF.

This clone was observed a single time. J is TRBJ2-3 and V is TRBV5-6; D might be TRBD1 (6 bases). The CDR3 runs to 15 residues. V dropped 4 bases and J dropped 4 bases, with 16 bases sitting between them. Germline V lookup: CDR1 SGHDT, CDR2 YYEEEE. CDR3 DNA sequence: TGTGCCAGCAGCGGTGGCAGGGGTGGTTCAGATACGCAGTATTTT. Amino acids: CASSGGRGGSDTQYF.

The rearrangement links TRBV7-2 to TRBJ1-5, with TRBD1 as a possible D gene (6 bases). Looked up from germline, CDR1 is SGHTA and CDR2 is FQGNSA. The V end lost 5 bases, the J end lost 1 base, and 12 bases lay between the germline ends. There are 15 residues in the CDR3. The chain's CDR3 is CASSTFGQSNQPQHF. The CDR3, as DNA: TGTGCCAGCAGCACCTTCGGACAGAGCAATCAGCCCCAGCATTTT. The complete variable domain, with remaining parts taken from reference TRBV7-2 and TRBJ1-5, reads GAGVSQSPSNKVTEKGKDVELRCDPISGHTALYWYRQSLGQGLEFLIYFQGNSAPDKSGLPSDRFSAERTGGSVSTLTIQRTQQEDSAVYLCASSTFGQSNQPQHFGDGTRLSIL.

The rearrangement uses TRBV28 and TRBJ2-7; D unclear. The CDR3 consists of 12 residues. Per germline, CDR1 MDHEN and CDR2 SYDVKM. The V end was cut by 6 bases, the J end by 3 bases, with 9 bases between. The CDR3 sequence is CASRHSFYEQYF. The CDR3 DNA reads as TGTGCCAGCAGACACAGCTTCTACGAGCAGTACTTC.

This sequence joins TRBV4-2 and TRBJ2-1; 11 bases map to TRBD2. Germline V gene sequence: CDR1 LGHNA, CDR2 YNFKEQ. This CDR3 spans 14 amino acids. V trimming: 1 base; J trimming: 10 bases; junction bases outside the gene matches: 3. This CDR3 is CASSQGLAGGEQFF. CDR3 nucleotides: TGTGCCAGCAGCCAAGGATTAGCGGGGGGGGAGCAGTTCTTC.

The DNA of the CDR3 is TGTGCCAGCAGCTTCGGGACTAGCGGGAGTCACGAGCAGTACTTC. This gives the protein CASSFGTSGSHEQYF. The rearrangement uses TRBV5-4 and TRBJ2-7, with TRBD2 matching over 14 bases. J gave up 5 bases and V 2 bases, and 3 bases lay outside the gene matches. The CDR3 has 15 residues. Germline CDR1 SGHNT, CDR2 YYREEE (reference sequence). Full variable domain (remainder filled in from reference TRBV5-4 and TRBJ2-7): ETGVTQSPTHLIKTRGQQVTLRCSSQSGHNTVSWYQQALGQGPQFIFQYYREEENGRGNFPPRFSGLQFPNYSSELNVNALELDDSALYLCASSFGTSGSHEQYFGPGTRLTVT.

This clone was counted only a few times. This chain uses TRBV11-2 with TRBJ1-2; unclear D gene. The V gene lost 3 bases and the J gene lost 6 bases, with 14 bases spanning the gap. CDR1 and CDR2 from the germline V gene are SGHAT and FQNNGV. CDR3 size: 14 residues. CDR3: CASSFEGGFDGYTF. The CDR3 bases are TGTGCCAGCAGCTTCGAGGGTGGGTTTGATGGCTACACCTTC. The full variable domain, rest sourced from reference TRBV11-2 and TRBJ1-2, is EAGVAQSPRYKIIEKRQSVAFWCNPISGHATLYWYQQILGQGPKLLIQFQNNGVVDDSQLPKDRFSAERLKGVDSTLKIQPAKLEDSAVYLCASSFEGGFDGYTFGSGTRLTVV.

The rearrangement uses TRBV18 and TRBJ2-2; 9 bases are shared with TRBD1. CDR3 length: 15 residues. The V gene end was trimmed by 0 bases and the J gene end by 7 bases; junction bases not matched to a gene: 3. The V gene's germline CDR1 is KGHSH and CDR2 LQKENI. The CDR3 sequence is CASSPPDRGGGELFF. For the CDR3, the DNA is TGTGCCAGCTCACCACCGGACAGGGGAGGCGGGGAGCTGTTTTTT.

The chain is built from TRBV19 and TRBJ2-1; 10 bases align to TRBD2. Trimming took 8 bases from V and 0 from J; bases not matched to a gene: 1. CDR1 and CDR2 from the germline V gene are LNHDA and SQIVND (reference sequence). CDR3 size: 14 residues. The CDR3 is CASLAGGSYNEQFF. The DNA for the CDR3 is TGTGCCAGTTTAGCGGGAGGCTCCTACAATGAGCAGTTCTTC.

The CDR3 DNA reads TGTGCCAGCAGCTCCGGCCCCGGGTCCAAAGTCGAAAAACTGTTTTTT. Its translation is CASSSGPGSKVEKLFF. This sequence joins TRBV28 and TRBJ1-4; no clear D gene. The length of the CDR3 is 16 residues. V was trimmed by 6 bases and J by 8 bases, leaving 22 bases between them. CDR1 and CDR2 from the germline V gene are MDHEN and SYDVKM.

The chain combines TRBV9 with TRBJ2-7; D gene ambiguous. Deletions cut 3 bases from V and 4 bases from J, with 8 bases between. Germline CDR1 reads SGDLS; CDR2 reads YYNGEE. CDR3 length equals 12 residues. The CDR3 DNA sequence: TGTGCCAGCAGCGGACTCTCGTACGAGCAGTACTTC. It specifies CASSGLSYEQYF.

The rearrangement uses TRBV2 and TRBJ2-3, with TRBD1 matching over 8 bases. With 8 bases clipped from V and 3 bases from J, the junction kept 4 bases outside the gene matches. This CDR3 is 13 amino acids long. Germline V gene sequence: CDR1 SNHLY, CDR2 FYNNEI. This CDR3 is CASHRGITDTQYF. In DNA form, the CDR3 reads TGTGCCAGCCACAGGGGGATAACAGATACGCAGTATTTT.

J is TRBJ2-3 and V is TRBV19; 8 bases map to TRBD1. The ends lost 3 bases at V and 5 bases at J; junction bases unmatched: 10. This CDR3 comprises 16 residues. Germline lookup yields CDR1 LNHDA and CDR2 SQIVND (reference sequence). CDR3 protein: CASSIAGTGERDTQYF. CDR3 in DNA: TGTGCCAGTAGTATCGCCGGGACAGGTGAACGAGATACGCAGTATTTT.

The rearrangement links TRBV28 to TRBJ1-1; 7 bases are shared with TRBD1. This CDR3 region has 15 residues. Germline V lookup: CDR1 MDHEN, CDR2 SYDVKM. V trimming: 9 bases; J trimming: 1 base; junction bases outside the gene matches: 11. The CDR3 coding sequence is TGTGCCAGTATGAGACAGGGTCCCTGGAACACTGAAGCTTTCTTT. Its protein is CASMRQGPWNTEAFF.

The V and J genes are TRBV30 and TRBJ2-4; D ambiguous. The germline V gene has CDR1 GTSNPN and CDR2 SVGIG (reference sequence). V lost 0 bases and J 6 bases, leaving 12 bases between the germline ends. CDR3 size: 14 residues. CDR3: CAWSVGPAGNIQYF. For the CDR3, the DNA is TGTGCCTGGAGTGTAGGCCCCGCAGGAAACATTCAGTACTTC.

Notes on this clone: An end of the junction does not agree with germline; a read error may underlie this. This sequence joins TRBV18 and TRBJ2-1; tentatively, D is TRBD2 (5 bases). Germline V gene lookup returns CDR1 KGHSH and CDR2 LQKENI. The CDR3 extends over 15 amino acids. CDR3 loop: CASSPPGRRDNEQFF. Written as DNA, the CDR3 is TGTGCCAGCTCGCCACCCGGCAGGCGGGACAATGAGCAGTTCTTC.

This rearrangement joins TRBV19 to TRBJ1-5, with a tentative D call TRBD1 (6 bases). Germline lookup yields CDR1 LNHDA and CDR2 SQIVND (reference sequence). This CDR3 has 14 amino acids. V lost 4 bases and J 3 bases, leaving 10 bases between the germline ends. The CDR3 sequence: CASSRDRSNQPQHF. For the CDR3, the DNA is TGTGCCAGTAGTAGAGACAGGTCCAATCAGCCCCAGCATTTT.

V and J are TRBV2 and TRBJ1-5; a weak D match, TRBD1 (5 bases). Deletions cut 1 base from V and 5 bases from J, with 9 bases between. Germline loops: CDR1 SNHLY, CDR2 FYNNEI. The CDR3 covers 14 residues. CDR3 region: CASSEGGGYQPQHF. CDR3 sequence (DNA): TGTGCCAGCAGTGAAGGGGGCGGATATCAGCCCCAGCATTTT.

In this sample, this clone turned up once. The rearrangement joins TRBV28 to TRBJ2-7, with 9 bases aligning to TRBD1. The germline V gene has CDR1 MDHEN and CDR2 SYDVKM. This CDR3 is built from 18 residues. The V gene end was trimmed by 6 bases and the J gene end by 2 bases; junction bases not matched to a gene: 17. The CDR3 reads CASRPTGGSTLWTYEQYF. CDR3 DNA sequence: TGTGCCAGCAGGCCGACAGGGGGATCGACTTTATGGACCTACGAGCAGTACTTC.

The gene calls are TRBV10-3 and TRBJ1-1; TRBD1 might be the D (5 bases). V lost 0 bases and J lost 5, with 19 bases in between. Per the germline V gene, CDR1 is ENHRY and CDR2 is SYGVKD. The CDR3 has 17 residues. As DNA, the CDR3 is TGTGCCATCAGTGAGTCGAGTTTTTGGCAGGGTGGGACTGAAGCTTTCTTT. Translating it yields CAISESSFWQGGTEAFF.

The gene calls are TRBV5-1 and TRBJ2-7, with 7 bases fitting TRBD2. Per germline, CDR1 SGHRS and CDR2 YFSETQ. Trimming removed 7 bases from V and 7 bases from J; junction bases left unmatched: 17. The CDR3 has 15 amino acids. DNA for the CDR3: TGCGCCAGCGCGCGGGAGAACCTGGTTTTAGGAGAGCAGTACTTC. Its translation is CASARENLVLGEQYF.

J is TRBJ2-7 and V is TRBV2; the D is unclear. The germline CDR1 and CDR2 sequences are SNHLY and FYNNEI. V was cut by 6 bases and J by 2 bases, with 8 bases left in between. The CDR3 extends over 12 amino acids. The CDR3 loop is CASRQAPYEQYF. CDR3 DNA: TGTGCCAGCAGGCAGGCCCCCTACGAGCAGTACTTC.

This chain uses TRBV27 with TRBJ1-5; 10 nucleotides align to TRBD1. CDR1 is MNHEY and CDR2 is SMNVEV in the germline V gene (reference sequence). This CDR3 is 17 amino acids long. Trimming removed 3 bases from V and 4 bases from J; junction bases left unmatched: 9. DNA of the CDR3: TGTGCCAGCAGTTTGACAGGGGGCACAAGGGCAAATCAGCCCCAGCATTTT. It specifies CASSLTGGTRANQPQHF.